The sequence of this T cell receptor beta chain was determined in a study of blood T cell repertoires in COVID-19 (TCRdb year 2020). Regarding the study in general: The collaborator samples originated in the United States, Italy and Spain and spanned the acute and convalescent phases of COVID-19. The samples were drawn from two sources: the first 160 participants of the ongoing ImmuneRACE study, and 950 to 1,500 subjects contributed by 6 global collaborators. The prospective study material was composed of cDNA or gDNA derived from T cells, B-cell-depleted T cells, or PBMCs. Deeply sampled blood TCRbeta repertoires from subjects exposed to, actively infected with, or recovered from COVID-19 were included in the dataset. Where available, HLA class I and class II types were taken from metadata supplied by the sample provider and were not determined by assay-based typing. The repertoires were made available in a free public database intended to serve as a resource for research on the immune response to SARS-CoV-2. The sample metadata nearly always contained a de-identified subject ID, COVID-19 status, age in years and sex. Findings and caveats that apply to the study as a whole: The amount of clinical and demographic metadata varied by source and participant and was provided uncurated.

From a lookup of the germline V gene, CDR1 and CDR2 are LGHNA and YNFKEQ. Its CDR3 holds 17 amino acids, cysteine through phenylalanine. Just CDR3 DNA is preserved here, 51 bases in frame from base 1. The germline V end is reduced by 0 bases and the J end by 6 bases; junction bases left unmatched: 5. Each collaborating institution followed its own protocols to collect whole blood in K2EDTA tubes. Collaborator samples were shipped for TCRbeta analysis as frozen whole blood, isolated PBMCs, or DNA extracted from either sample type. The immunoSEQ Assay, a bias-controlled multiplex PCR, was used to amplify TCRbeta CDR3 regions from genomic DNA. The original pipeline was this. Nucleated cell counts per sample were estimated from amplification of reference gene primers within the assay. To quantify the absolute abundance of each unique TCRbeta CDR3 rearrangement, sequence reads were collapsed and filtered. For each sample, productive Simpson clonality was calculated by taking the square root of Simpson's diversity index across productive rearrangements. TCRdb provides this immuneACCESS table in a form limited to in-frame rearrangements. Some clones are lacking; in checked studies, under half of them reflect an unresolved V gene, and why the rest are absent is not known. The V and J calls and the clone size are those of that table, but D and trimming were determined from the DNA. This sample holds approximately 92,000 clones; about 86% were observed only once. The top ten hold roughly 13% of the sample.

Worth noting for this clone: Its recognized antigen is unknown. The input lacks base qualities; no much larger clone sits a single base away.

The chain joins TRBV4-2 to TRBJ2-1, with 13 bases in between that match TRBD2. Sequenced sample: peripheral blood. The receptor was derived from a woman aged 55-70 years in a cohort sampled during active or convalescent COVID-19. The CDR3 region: CASSQETGTSGINEQFF. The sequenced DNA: TGTGCCAGCAGCCAAGAAACCGGGACTAGCGGGATCAATGAGCAGTTCTTC.